What follows is one T cell receptor beta chain and its context. Germline lookup yields CDR1 ENHRY and CDR2 SYGVKD. CDR3 size: 15 residues. Trimming left V 0 bases short and J 5 bases short, with 13 bases between. The data are from a study of T-cell memory formation after mild COVID-19. TCRdb reprocessed the 5' RACE reads via MiXCR and lists one record per CDR3 protein. The profile covers a few hundred thousand distinct CDR3 sequences, with about a fifth appearing a single time and about 8.2% taken by the ten largest. The clonotype comes from an adult woman who had mild COVID-19 (a few samples of this study predate the infection). Cell type and time point are not known. The rearrangement links TRBV10-3 to TRBJ1-1, with D possibly matching TRBD1 (6 bases). The material sequenced was PBMCs or a T cell subset sorted from them (not recorded which). The CDR3 is CAISESRGAGTEAFF. The CDR3 nucleotides read TGTGCCATCAGTGAGTCGCGGGGGGCGGGGACTGAAGCTTTCTTT.